A single T cell receptor (beta chain) is shown here with its context. This sample is drawn from a study of T cell responses to AZD1222 COVID-19 vaccine. V shed 4 bases, J shed 5 bases, and the junction held 6 bases outside the gene matches. The CDR3 has 14 residues. Germline V gene data show CDR1 as LNHDA and CDR2 as SQIVND (reference sequence). Clones were sequenced by immunoSEQ multiplex PCR, and TCRdb holds only the in-frame ones, with some missing. The sample holds 85,000 to 90,000 clones, roughly 88% seen once. The source material was peripheral blood, sampled on day 0 of MenACWY control vaccination. The clonotype was recovered from an adult in good health. V gene TRBV19 combines with J gene TRBJ1-1, with 8 positions matching TRBD1. CDR3 residues: CASSTPGGATEAFF. In nucleotides, the CDR3 is TGTGCCAGTAGTACTCCAGGGGGCGCGACTGAAGCTTTCTTT.